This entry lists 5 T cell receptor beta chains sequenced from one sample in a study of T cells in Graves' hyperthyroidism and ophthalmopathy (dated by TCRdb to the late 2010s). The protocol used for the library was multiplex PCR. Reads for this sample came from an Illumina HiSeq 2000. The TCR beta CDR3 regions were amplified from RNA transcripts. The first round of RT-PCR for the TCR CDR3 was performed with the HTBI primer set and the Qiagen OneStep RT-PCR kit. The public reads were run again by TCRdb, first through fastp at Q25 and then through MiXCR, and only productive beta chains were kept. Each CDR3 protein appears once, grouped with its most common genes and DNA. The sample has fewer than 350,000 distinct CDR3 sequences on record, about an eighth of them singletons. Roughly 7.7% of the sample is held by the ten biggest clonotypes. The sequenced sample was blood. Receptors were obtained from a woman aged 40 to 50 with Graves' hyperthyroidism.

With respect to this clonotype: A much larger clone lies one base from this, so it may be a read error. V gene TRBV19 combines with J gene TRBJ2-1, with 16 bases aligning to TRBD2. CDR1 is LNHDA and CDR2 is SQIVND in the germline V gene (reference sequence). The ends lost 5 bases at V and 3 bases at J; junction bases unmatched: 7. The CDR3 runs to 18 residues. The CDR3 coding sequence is TGTGCCAGTAGTGTGGGACTAGCGGGAGGGGCTTGCTACAATGAGCAGTTCTTC. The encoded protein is CASSVGLAGGACYNEQFF.

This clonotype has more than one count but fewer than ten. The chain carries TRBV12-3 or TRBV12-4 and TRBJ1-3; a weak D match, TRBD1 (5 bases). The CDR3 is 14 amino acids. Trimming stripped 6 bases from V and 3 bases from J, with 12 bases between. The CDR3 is CASSRDRDGNTIYF. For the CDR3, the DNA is TGTGCCAGCAGCCGAGACAGAGATGGAAACACCATATATTTT.

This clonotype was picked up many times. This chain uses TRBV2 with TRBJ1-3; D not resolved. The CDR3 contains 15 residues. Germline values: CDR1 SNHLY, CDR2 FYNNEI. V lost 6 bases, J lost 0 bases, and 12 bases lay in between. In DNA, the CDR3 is TGTGCCAGCAGCCTCCTGTCTTACTCTGGAAACACCATATATTTT. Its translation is CASSLLSYSGNTIYF.

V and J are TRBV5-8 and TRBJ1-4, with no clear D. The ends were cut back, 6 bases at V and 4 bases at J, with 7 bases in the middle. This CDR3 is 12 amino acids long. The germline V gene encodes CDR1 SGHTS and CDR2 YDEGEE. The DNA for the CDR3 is TGTGCCAGCAAGGCGGTTAATGAAAAACTGTTTTTT. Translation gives CASKAVNEKLFF. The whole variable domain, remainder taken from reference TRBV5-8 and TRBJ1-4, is EAGVTQSPTHLIKTRGQQATLRCSPISGHTSVYWYQQALGLGLQFLLWYDEGEERNRGNFPPRFSGRQFPNYSSELNVNALELEDSALYLCASKAVNEKLFFGSGTQLSVL.

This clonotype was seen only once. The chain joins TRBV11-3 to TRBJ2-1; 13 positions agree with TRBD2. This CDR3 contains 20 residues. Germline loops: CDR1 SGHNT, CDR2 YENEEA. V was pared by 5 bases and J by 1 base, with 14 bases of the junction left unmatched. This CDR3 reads CASSQRTSGREMGSYNEQFF. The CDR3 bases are TGTGCCAGCAGCCAAAGGACTAGCGGGAGAGAAATGGGGTCCTACAATGAGCAGTTCTTC.